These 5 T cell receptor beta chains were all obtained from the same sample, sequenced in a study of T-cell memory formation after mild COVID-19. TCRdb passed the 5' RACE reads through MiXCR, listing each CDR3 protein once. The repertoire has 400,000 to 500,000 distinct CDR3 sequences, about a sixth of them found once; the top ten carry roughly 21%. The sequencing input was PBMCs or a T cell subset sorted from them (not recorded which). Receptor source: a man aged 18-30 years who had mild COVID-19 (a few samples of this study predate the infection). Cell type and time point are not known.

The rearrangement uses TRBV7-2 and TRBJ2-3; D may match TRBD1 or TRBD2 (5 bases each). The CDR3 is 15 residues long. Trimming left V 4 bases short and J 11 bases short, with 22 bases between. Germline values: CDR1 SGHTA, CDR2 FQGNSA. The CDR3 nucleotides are TGTGCCAGCAGCTACACCGGGACCCCCGCCTTTGGGCAGTATTTT. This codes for CASSYTGTPAFGQYF.

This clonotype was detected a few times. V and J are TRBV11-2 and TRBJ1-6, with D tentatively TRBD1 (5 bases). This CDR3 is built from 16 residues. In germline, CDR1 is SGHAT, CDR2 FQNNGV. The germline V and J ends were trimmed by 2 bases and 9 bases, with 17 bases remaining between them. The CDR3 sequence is CASSLTPRAGPSPLHF. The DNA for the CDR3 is TGTGCCAGCAGCTTAACCCCCCGGGCAGGGCCTTCACCCCTCCACTTT.

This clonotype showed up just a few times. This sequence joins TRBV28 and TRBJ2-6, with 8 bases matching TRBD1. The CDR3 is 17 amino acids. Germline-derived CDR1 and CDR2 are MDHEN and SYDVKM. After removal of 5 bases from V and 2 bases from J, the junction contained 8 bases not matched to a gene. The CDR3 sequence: CASSGPSGQAGANVLTF. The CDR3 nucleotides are TGTGCCAGCAGTGGGCCCTCGGGACAGGCTGGGGCCAACGTCCTGACTTTC.

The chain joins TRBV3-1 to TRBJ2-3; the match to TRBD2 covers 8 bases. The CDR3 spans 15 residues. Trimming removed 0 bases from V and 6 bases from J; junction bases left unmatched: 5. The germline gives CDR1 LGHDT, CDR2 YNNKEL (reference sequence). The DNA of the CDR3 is TGTGCCAGCAGCCAAGAACTAGCGGCACGGGATACGCAGTATTTT. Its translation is CASSQELAARDTQYF.

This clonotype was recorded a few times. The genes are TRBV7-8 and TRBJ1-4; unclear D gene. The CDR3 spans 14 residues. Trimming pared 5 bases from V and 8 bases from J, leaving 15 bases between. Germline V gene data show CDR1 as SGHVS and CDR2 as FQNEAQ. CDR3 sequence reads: CASSPDGRREKLFF. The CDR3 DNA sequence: TGTGCCAGCAGCCCGGACGGAAGAAGAGAAAAACTGTTTTTT. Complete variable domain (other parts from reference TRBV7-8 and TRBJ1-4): GAGVSQSPRYKVAKRGQDVALRCDPISGHVSLFWYQQALGQGPEFLTYFQNEAQLDKSGLPSDRFFAERPEGSVSTLKIQRTQQEDSAVYLCASSPDGRREKLFFGSGTQLSVL.